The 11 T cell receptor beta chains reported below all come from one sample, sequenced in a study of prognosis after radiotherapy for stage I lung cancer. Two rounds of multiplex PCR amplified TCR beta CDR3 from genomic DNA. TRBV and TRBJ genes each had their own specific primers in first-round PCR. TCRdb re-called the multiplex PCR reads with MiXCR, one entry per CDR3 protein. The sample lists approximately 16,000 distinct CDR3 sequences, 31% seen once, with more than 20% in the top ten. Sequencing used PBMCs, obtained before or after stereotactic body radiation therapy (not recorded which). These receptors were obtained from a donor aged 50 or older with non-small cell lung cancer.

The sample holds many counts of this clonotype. CDR3 sequence reads: CSVLARGSNTEAFF. The DNA for the CDR3 is TGCAGCGTACTCGCCAGGGGGTCGAACACTGAAGCTTTCTTT. The V call is TRBV29-1, the J call TRBJ1-1; 7 nucleotides agree with TRBD1. The CDR3 sequence is 14 residues long. Germline values: CDR1 SQVTM, CDR2 ANQGSEA. J lost 1 base, V lost 6 bases, and 8 bases had no gene match.

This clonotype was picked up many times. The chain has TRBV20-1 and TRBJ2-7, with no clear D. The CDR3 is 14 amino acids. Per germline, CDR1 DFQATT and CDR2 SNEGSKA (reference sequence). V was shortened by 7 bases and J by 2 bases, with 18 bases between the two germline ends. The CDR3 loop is CSGGRGGPPYEQYF. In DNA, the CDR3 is TGCAGTGGGGGTAGAGGCGGTCCCCCCTACGAGCAGTACTTC.

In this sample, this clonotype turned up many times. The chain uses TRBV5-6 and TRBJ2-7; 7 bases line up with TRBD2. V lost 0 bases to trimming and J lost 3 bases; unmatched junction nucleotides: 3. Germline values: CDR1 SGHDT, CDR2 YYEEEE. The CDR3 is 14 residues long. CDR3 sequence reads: CASSLGEGGYEQYF. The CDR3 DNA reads TGTGCCAGCAGCTTGGGGGAGGGTGGCTACGAGCAGTACTTC.

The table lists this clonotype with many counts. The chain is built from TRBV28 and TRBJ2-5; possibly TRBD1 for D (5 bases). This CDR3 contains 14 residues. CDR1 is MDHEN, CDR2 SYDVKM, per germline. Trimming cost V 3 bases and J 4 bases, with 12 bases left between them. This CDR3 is CASSLLGVLETQYF. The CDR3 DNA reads TGTGCCAGCAGTTTGTTAGGGGTCTTAGAGACCCAGTACTTC. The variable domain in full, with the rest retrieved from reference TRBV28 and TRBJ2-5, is DVKVTQSSRYLVKRTGEKVFLECVQDMDHENMFWYRQDPGLGLRLIYFSYDVKMKEKGDIPEGYSVSREKKERFSLILESASTNQTSMYLCASSLLGVLETQYFGPGTRLLVL.

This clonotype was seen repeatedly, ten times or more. The CDR3 bases are TGTGCCAGCAGTTTATATGGGGACAGCTATGGCTACACCTTC. It specifies CASSLYGDSYGYTF. The chain is built from TRBV28 and TRBJ1-2, with 7 positions matching TRBD1. With V trimmed by 1 base and J by 4 bases, 3 bases remained unmatched. CDR3 length: 14 amino acids. Germline CDR1 reads MDHEN; CDR2 reads SYDVKM.

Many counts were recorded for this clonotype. The CDR3 DNA follows: TGCGCCAGCAGCCCCCGGGCTAGCGGGACCCTCGAGCAGTACTTC. It encodes CASSPRASGTLEQYF. The chain recombines TRBV5-1 with TRBJ2-7, with TRBD2 matching over 9 bases. Germline CDR1 reads SGHRS; CDR2 reads YFSETQ. The CDR3 extends over 15 amino acids. The V and J ends lost 4 bases and 6 bases, in that order; junction bases with no gene match: 11.

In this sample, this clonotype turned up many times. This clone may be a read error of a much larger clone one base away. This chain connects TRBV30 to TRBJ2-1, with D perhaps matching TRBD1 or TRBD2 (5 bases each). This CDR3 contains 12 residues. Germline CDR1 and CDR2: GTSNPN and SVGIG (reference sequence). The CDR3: CAWSTGPTGQSF. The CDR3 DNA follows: TGTGCCTGGAGTACTGGACCCACGGGGCAGTCCTTC.

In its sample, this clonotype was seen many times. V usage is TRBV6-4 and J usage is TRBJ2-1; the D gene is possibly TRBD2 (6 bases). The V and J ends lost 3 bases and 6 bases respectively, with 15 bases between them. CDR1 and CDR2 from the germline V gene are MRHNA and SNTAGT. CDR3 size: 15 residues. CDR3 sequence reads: CASSEGSGEINEQFF. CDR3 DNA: TGTGCCAGCAGTGAGGGGTCGGGAGAGATCAATGAGCAGTTCTTC.

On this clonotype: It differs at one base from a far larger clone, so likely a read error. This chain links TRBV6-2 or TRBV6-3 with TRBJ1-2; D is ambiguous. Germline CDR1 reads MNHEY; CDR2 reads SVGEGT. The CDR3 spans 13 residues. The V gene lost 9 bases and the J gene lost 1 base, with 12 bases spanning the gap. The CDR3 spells CASRDPVNYGYTF. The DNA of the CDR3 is TGTGCCAGTAGGGATCCGGTTAACTATGGCTACACCTTC.

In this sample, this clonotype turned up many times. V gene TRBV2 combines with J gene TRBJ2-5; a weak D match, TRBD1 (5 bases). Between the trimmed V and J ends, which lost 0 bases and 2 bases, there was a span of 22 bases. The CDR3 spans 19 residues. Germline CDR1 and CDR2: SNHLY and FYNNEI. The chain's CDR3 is CASSEALLRDRDSQETQYF. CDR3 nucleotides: TGTGCCAGCAGTGAAGCGCTTTTGCGCGACAGAGATTCTCAAGAGACCCAGTACTTC.

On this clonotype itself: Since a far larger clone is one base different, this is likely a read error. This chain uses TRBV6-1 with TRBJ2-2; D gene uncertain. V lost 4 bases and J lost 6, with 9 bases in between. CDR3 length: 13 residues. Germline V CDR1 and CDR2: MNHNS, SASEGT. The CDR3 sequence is CASSAYSPGELFF. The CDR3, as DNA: TGTGCCAGCAGTGCCTACAGTCCCGGGGAGCTGTTTTTT.